This TCR beta chain was sequenced in a study of cytomegalovirus exposure and HLA in healthy donors. As for this clone: Antigen specificity is unknown.

Study outcomes and limitations: Most observed TCR sequences were rare, whereas some public TCRs were detected in many donors. In vitro, three CMV-associated chains proved specific for CMV antigens.

Sequencing used immunoSEQ multiplex PCR; TCRdb keeps in-frame clones, though not all of them. The sample has approximately 260,000 clones, approximately 86% seen once. From germline, CDR1 is SQVTM and CDR2 ANQGSEA. J was trimmed by 4 bases and V by 7 bases; bases with no gene match: 12. The length of the CDR3 is 14 residues. The chain is built from TRBV29-1 and TRBJ2-5; 7 nucleotides agree with TRBD1. Sequenced sample: PBMCs. This TCR was sampled from a woman under 30 in good health and CMV-seronegative. In DNA, the CDR3 is TGCAGCGCTGGTGGGTCAGGGGGTCGAGAGACCCAGTACTTC. Translating gives CSAGGSGGRETQYF.